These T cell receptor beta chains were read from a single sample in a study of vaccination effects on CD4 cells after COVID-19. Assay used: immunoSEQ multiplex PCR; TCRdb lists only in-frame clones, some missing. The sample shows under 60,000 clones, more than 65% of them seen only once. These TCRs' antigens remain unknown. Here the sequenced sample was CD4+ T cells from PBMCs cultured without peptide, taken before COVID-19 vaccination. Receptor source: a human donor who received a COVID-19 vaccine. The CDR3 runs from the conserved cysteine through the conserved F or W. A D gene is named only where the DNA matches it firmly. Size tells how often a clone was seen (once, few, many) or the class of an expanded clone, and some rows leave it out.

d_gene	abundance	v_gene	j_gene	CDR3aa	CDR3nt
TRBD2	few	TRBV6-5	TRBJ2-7	CASHTSGISYEQYF	TGTGCCAGCCACACTAGCGGGATTTCCTACGAGCAGTACTTC
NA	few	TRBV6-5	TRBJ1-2	CASGGSVSYGYTF	TGTGCCAGCGGAGGTAGTGTGAGCTATGGCTACACCTTC
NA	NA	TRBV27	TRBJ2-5	CASRGGETQYF	TGTGCCAGCAGAGGGGGGGAGACCCAGTACTTC
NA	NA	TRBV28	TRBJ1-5	CASSFRSPDRRYSNQPQHF	TGTGCCAGCAGTTTCCGATCACCTGATAGACGGTATAGCAATCAGCCCCAGCATTTT
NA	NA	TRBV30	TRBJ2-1	CAWSWAGTYNEQFF	TGTGCCTGGAGTTGGGCGGGAACCTACAATGAGCAGTTCTTC
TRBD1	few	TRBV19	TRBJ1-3	CAGNDRDGSGNTIYF	TGTGCCGGGAATGACAGGGACGGCTCTGGAAACACCATATATTTT
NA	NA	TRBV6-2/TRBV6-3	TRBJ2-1	CASSYVPGNEQFF	TGTGCCAGCAGTTACGTTCCCGGCAATGAGCAGTTCTTC
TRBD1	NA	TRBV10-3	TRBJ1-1	CAISESGGAYNTEAFF	TGTGCCATCAGTGAGTCAGGGGGCGCATATAACACTGAAGCTTTCTTT
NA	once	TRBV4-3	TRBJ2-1	CASSRAAGTGLYNEQFF	TGCGCCAGCAGCCGCGCCGCCGGGACTGGCTTATACAATGAGCAGTTCTTC
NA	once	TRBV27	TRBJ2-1	CASSRTSPLSSYNEQFF	TGTGCCAGCAGCCGGACCAGTCCCTTGAGCTCCTACAATGAGCAGTTCTTC
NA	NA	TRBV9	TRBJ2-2	CASSGSVGARTGELFF	TGTGCCAGCAGCGGATCGGTGGGGGCCCGCACCGGGGAGCTGTTTTTT
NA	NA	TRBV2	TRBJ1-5	CASNGDNQPQHF	TGTGCCAGCAATGGCGACAATCAGCCCCAGCATTTT
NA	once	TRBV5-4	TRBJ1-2	CASSVGPTQANYGYTF	TGTGCCAGCAGCGTAGGACCGACTCAAGCTAACTATGGCTACACCTTC
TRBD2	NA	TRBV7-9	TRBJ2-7	CASSPSGAGGAYEQYF	TGTGCCAGCAGTCCATCGGGGGCGGGAGGGGCCTACGAGCAGTACTTC
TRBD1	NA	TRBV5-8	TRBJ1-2	CASDDSPSRTGPYGYTF	TGTGCCAGCGACGATTCCCCTTCTCGGACAGGGCCCTATGGCTACACCTTC
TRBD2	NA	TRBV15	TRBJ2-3	CATSRGRAGGRTDTQYF	TGTGCCACCAGCAGAGGGAGAGCGGGAGGGCGCACAGATACGCAGTATTTT
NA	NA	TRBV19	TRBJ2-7	CASRQTAISYEQYF	TGTGCCAGTAGGCAAACGGCGATATCCTACGAGCAGTACTTC
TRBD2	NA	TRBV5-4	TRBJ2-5	CASSLRLAGQETQYF	TGTGCCAGCAGCTTAAGGCTAGCGGGCCAAGAGACCCAGTACTTC
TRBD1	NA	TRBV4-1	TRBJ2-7	CASNDPGQGVFEQYF	TGCGCCAGCAACGACCCGGGACAGGGGGTTTTCGAGCAGTACTTC